The 29 T cell receptor beta chains reported below all come from one sample, sequenced in a study of identical twins. A single record per CDR3 protein comes from TCRdb applying MiXCR to the 5' RACE reads. The sample consists of under 250,000 distinct CDR3 sequences, 7.5% of them appearing once. In addition, the sample was reused for a study of yellow fever vaccine responses in identical twins.

Sequenced material: CD8+ T cells sorted from blood. The receptors originated from a woman under 30 in good health.

This clonotype was recorded many times. The CDR3, as DNA: TGTGCCAGCAGCCATCAAACTAGCGGGAGGGCCGATGGGGAGCAGTACTTC. Amino acid sequence: CASSHQTSGRADGEQYF. The V and J genes are TRBV3-1 and TRBJ2-7; 13 bases match TRBD2. Germline V lookup: CDR1 LGHDT, CDR2 YNNKEL (reference sequence). The CDR3 runs 17 residues. Germline trimming cut 3 bases from V and 7 bases from J; bases unmatched to any gene: 12.

This clonotype has just a few counts. CDR3 bases: TGTGCCAGCATACTCTTCCTGACTAGCGGGGGGGTTCTAAGGGAGCAGTACGTC. It codes for CASILFLTSGGVLREQYV. This chain links TRBV27 with TRBJ2-7, with 14 bases matching TRBD2. The germline V gene encodes CDR1 MNHEY and CDR2 SMNVEV (reference sequence). The CDR3 spans 18 residues. J was trimmed by 7 bases and V by 7 bases; bases with no gene match: 18.

This clonotype was counted ten times or more. This chain links TRBV11-2 with TRBJ2-5; unclear D gene. CDR3 length equals 14 residues. The V gene lost 5 bases and the J gene lost 2 bases, with 12 bases spanning the gap. In germline, CDR1 is SGHAT, CDR2 FQNNGV. The CDR3 here is CASSTHGEQETQYF. The CDR3 bases are TGTGCCAGCAGCACCCACGGAGAACAAGAGACCCAGTACTTC.

This rearrangement joins TRBV6-5 to TRBJ2-2; D ambiguous. Trimming shortened V by 0 bases and J by 7 bases, and 15 bases separated the two germline ends. The germline V gene has CDR1 MNHEY and CDR2 SVGAGI. The CDR3 has 16 amino acids. The DNA for the CDR3 is TGTGCCAGCAGTTACTCGAGCTACCGTTCGATCGGGGAGCTGTTTTTT. Translated: CASSYSSYRSIGELFF.

The chain uses TRBV28 and TRBJ2-5; 7 bases align to TRBD1. Unmatched junction bases numbered 10, after V lost 6 bases and J lost 0 bases. CDR1 is MDHEN and CDR2 is SYDVKM in the germline V gene. This CDR3 is built from 16 residues. The CDR3 coding sequence is TGTGCCAGCAGCTCCGTGGACAGGACCGACCAAGAGACCCAGTACTTC. This translates into CASSSVDRTDQETQYF.

This clonotype came up many times. V gene TRBV7-8 combines with J gene TRBJ2-2; 9 bases are shared with TRBD2. This CDR3 is built from 20 residues. Trimming at V came to 3 bases and at J to 3 bases, leaving 17 bases not matched to a gene. The germline CDR1 and CDR2 sequences are SGHVS and FQNEAQ. In nucleotides, the CDR3 is TGTGCCAGCAGCTTTGAATGGCCTAGCGGGGACCCGTTAGACACCGGGGAGCTGTTTTTT. Amino acids: CASSFEWPSGDPLDTGELFF.

This clonotype was picked up many times. The gene calls are TRBV12-3 or TRBV12-4 and TRBJ1-3; 7 bases map to TRBD1. The CDR3 loop spans 16 amino acids. J was trimmed by 0 bases and V by 7 bases; bases with no gene match: 9. The chain's CDR3 is CASIKTGPSSGNTIYF. The CDR3 coding sequence is TGTGCCAGCATTAAGACAGGGCCCTCCTCTGGAAACACCATATATTTT.

This clonotype was counted only a few times. V gene TRBV4-1 combines with J gene TRBJ2-2; 16 nucleotides line up with TRBD2. V shed 4 bases, J shed 3 bases, and the junction held 5 bases outside the gene matches. Germline V CDR1 and CDR2: MGHRA, YSYEKL. The CDR3 is made up of 18 amino acids. The CDR3 sequence is CASSRPGTSGRDTGELFF. CDR3 DNA: TGCGCCAGCAGCCGTCCCGGGACTAGCGGGAGGGACACCGGGGAGCTGTTTTTT.

This clonotype was detected ten times or more. This chain links TRBV7-9 with TRBJ1-1, with 8 bases that match TRBD1. CDR3 length: 16 amino acids. The trim removed 5 bases at V and 1 base at J, leaving 9 bases unmatched. Germline CDR1 SEHNR, CDR2 FQNEAQ (reference sequence). CDR3 sequence (DNA): TGTGCCAGCAGCAAGGACAGGGACTCAACGAACACTGAAGCTTTCTTT. Its protein product is CASSKDRDSTNTEAFF.

In this sample, this clonotype turned up many times. CDR3 sequence reads: CASSLGTQGASNQPQHF. The CDR3 nucleotides are TGTGCCAGCAGTTTGGGCACACAGGGGGCGAGCAATCAGCCCCAGCATTTT. V and J are TRBV12-3 or TRBV12-4 and TRBJ1-5; 9 bases are a match to TRBD1. The V segment lost 3 bases and the J segment 1 base; nucleotides outside the gene matches: 7. This CDR3 spans 17 amino acids.

This clonotype was counted a few times. The gene calls are TRBV29-1 and TRBJ2-1, with 12 bases aligning to TRBD2. The germline CDR1 and CDR2 sequences are SQVTM and ANQGSEA. With 3 bases clipped from V and 0 bases from J, the junction kept 12 bases outside the gene matches. CDR3 length: 19 amino acids. CDR3: CSVDPLLAGGPYSYNEQFF. The CDR3 coding sequence is TGCAGCGTTGACCCTCTTCTAGCGGGGGGGCCTTACTCCTACAATGAGCAGTTCTTC.

This clonotype was recorded many times. This rearrangement joins TRBV5-1 to TRBJ1-2, with D possibly being TRBD1 (6 bases). Germline CDR1 SGHRS, CDR2 YFSETQ. This CDR3 contains 17 residues. Trimming took 0 bases from V and 2 from J, leaving 17 bases between them. The CDR3 here is CASSLEVWGAKNYGYTF. In DNA, the CDR3 is TGCGCCAGCAGCTTGGAAGTTTGGGGGGCCAAAAACTATGGCTACACCTTC. The whole variable domain, filled in from reference TRBV5-1 and TRBJ1-2, reads KAGVTQTPRYLIKTRGQQVTLSCSPISGHRSVSWYQQTPGQGLQFLFEYFSETQRNKGNFPGRFSGRQFSNSRSEMNVSTLELGDSALYLCASSLEVWGAKNYGYTFGSGTRLTVV.

This clonotype has a count of ten or more. The chain uses TRBV5-5 and TRBJ1-2, with D perhaps TRBD1 (6 bases). V lost 4 bases to trimming and J lost 4 bases, with 20 bases between them. This CDR3 spans 16 amino acids. The germline CDR1 and CDR2 sequences are SGHKS and YYEKEE (reference sequence). As DNA, the CDR3 is TGTGCCAGCAGCCCCTGGGCAGGGGAACCCGGCTATGGCTACACCTTC. Encoded protein: CASSPWAGEPGYGYTF.

This clonotype was picked up many times. The genes are TRBV24-1 and TRBJ2-1; 9 positions match TRBD2. V trimming: 4 bases; J trimming: 5 bases; junction bases outside the gene matches: 8. The CDR3 runs 16 residues. Germline V gene data show CDR1 as KGHDR and CDR2 as SFDVKD. The CDR3 spells CATSDQTSGLDNEQFF. The CDR3 DNA is TGTGCCACCAGTGACCAGACTAGCGGTTTAGACAATGAGCAGTTCTTC.

The V call is TRBV28, the J call TRBJ2-5; possibly TRBD1 for D (6 bases). CDR3 length: 14 residues. The germline CDR1 and CDR2 sequences are MDHEN and SYDVKM. The germline V and J ends were trimmed by 5 bases and 1 base, with 11 bases remaining between them. The CDR3 sequence: CASSTGQPQETQYF. The DNA of the CDR3 is TGTGCCAGCAGTACAGGACAGCCCCAAGAGACCCAGTACTTC.

This clonotype was seen ten or more times. CDR3 residues: CSVETGMNTEAFF. The CDR3 nucleotides read TGCAGCGTTGAGACAGGTATGAACACTGAAGCTTTCTTT. This chain connects TRBV29-1 to TRBJ1-1; D is possibly TRBD1 (6 bases). The CDR3 spans 13 residues. CDR1 is SQVTM, CDR2 ANQGSEA, per germline. V was cut by 3 bases and J by 0 bases, with 8 bases left in between.

This clonotype has only a few counts. The rearrangement uses TRBV5-1 and TRBJ1-1, with D perhaps matching TRBD1 (5 bases). The germline V gene has CDR1 SGHRS and CDR2 YFSETQ. Trimming took 4 bases from V and 1 from J, leaving 17 bases between them. The CDR3 extends over 16 amino acids. The CDR3 DNA follows: TGCGCCAGCAGCCTTAATTGGGGCGGCCCGAACACTGAAGCTTTCTTT. Amino acid sequence: CASSLNWGGPNTEAFF.

This clonotype was seen more than once but under ten times. At one end, the junction sequence differs from germline, possibly due to a read error. This chain links TRBV6-2 or TRBV6-3 with TRBJ2-1; D gene unclear. CDR3 length equals 13 residues. Looked up from germline, CDR1 is MNHEY and CDR2 is SVGEGT. In nucleotides, the CDR3 is TGTGCCAGCAGTCACGGACCCTATAATGAGCAGTTCTTC. It specifies CASSHGPYNEQFF.

This clonotype was found a few times. This chain joins TRBV20-1 and TRBJ2-1; D is unclear. The CDR3 has 15 amino acids. Trimming left V 3 bases short and J 3 bases short, with 15 bases between. Germline CDR1 and CDR2: DFQATT and SNEGSKA (reference sequence). CDR3 amino acids: CSARSDPVYYNEQFF. DNA for the CDR3: TGCAGTGCTAGGAGTGATCCCGTTTACTACAATGAGCAGTTCTTC.

This clonotype showed up many times. The rearrangement joins TRBV12-3 or TRBV12-4 to TRBJ1-1; 7 bases align to TRBD1. The CDR3 loop spans 13 amino acids. Trimming at V came to 6 bases and at J to 4 bases, leaving 5 bases not matched to a gene. CDR3 coding DNA: TGTGCCAGCAGGCCCGGGACAGTCACTGAAGCTTTCTTT. Protein sequence: CASRPGTVTEAFF.

This chain connects TRBV5-6 to TRBJ1-5; no reliable D call. From germline, CDR1 is SGHDT and CDR2 YYEEEE. The CDR3 totals 14 residues. Trimming took 3 bases from V and 0 from J, leaving 7 bases between them. CDR3 sequence (DNA): TGTGCCAGCAGCTCCCTGAATAGCAATCAGCCCCAGCATTTT. This translates into CASSSLNSNQPQHF. Full variable domain (missing parts from reference TRBV5-6 and TRBJ1-5): DAGVTQSPTHLIKTRGQQVTLRCSPKSGHDTVSWYQQALGQGPQFIFQYYEEEERQRGNFPDRFSGHQFPNYSSELNVNALLLGDSALYLCASSSLNSNQPQHFGDGTRLSIL.

This clonotype was seen a few times. The gene calls are TRBV6-1 and TRBJ2-7; TRBD1 is a possible D gene (5 bases). CDR1 MNHNS and CDR2 SASEGT come from the germline V gene. This CDR3 is 13 amino acids long. V lost 8 bases, J lost 0 bases, and 11 bases lay in between. This CDR3 reads CASGASPSYEQYF. CDR3 DNA sequence: TGTGCCAGCGGGGCATCACCCTCCTACGAGCAGTACTTC.

In this sample, this clonotype turned up many times. The rearrangement links TRBV12-3 or TRBV12-4 to TRBJ1-4; tentative D call: TRBD1 (5 bases). Trimming left V 8 bases short and J 4 bases short, with 11 bases between. The CDR3 has 13 residues. In DNA form, the CDR3 reads TGTGCCAGCTCGGACGGACATAATGAAAAACTGTTTTTT. Amino acids: CASSDGHNEKLFF.

J is TRBJ2-3 and V is TRBV7-6, with D unclear. The CDR3 has 14 residues. With 5 bases removed from V and 0 bases from J, the gap between germline ends came to 9 bases. The germline V gene has CDR1 SGHVS and CDR2 FNYEAQ. The CDR3 spells CASSEPTSTDTQYF. In nucleotides, the CDR3 is TGTGCCAGCAGCGAGCCGACTAGCACAGATACGCAGTATTTT.

This clonotype has only a few counts. The chain recombines TRBV7-8 with TRBJ2-3; D might be TRBD1 (5 bases). The CDR3 spans 17 residues. The V and J ends lost 2 bases and 1 base respectively, with 16 bases between them. Germline lookup yields CDR1 SGHVS and CDR2 FQNEAQ. In DNA, the CDR3 is TGTGCCAGCAGCTTATCATCAAGGACACCCCGCACAGATACGCAGTATTTT. The encoded protein is CASSLSSRTPRTDTQYF.

The V gene is TRBV6-1, the J gene TRBJ2-7; tentative D call: TRBD2 (6 bases). The CDR3 sequence is 15 residues long. Trimming removed 8 bases from V and 3 bases from J, with 20 bases in between. Germline CDR1 reads MNHNS; CDR2 reads SASEGT. The CDR3, as DNA: TGTGCCAGCGGGACTTTCAGGCGAGGTGTCTACGAGCAGTACTTC. It specifies CASGTFRRGVYEQYF.

This clonotype was recorded at least ten times. The chain recombines TRBV29-1 with TRBJ2-1, with TRBD2 matching 11 bases. Looked up from germline, CDR1 is SQVTM and CDR2 is ANQGSEA. V was clipped by 0 bases and J by 2 bases; unmatched bases: 3. The CDR3 has 16 amino acids. The CDR3 DNA is TGCAGCGTTGAAGAGACTAGCGGGGACCCCTACAATGAGCAGTTCTTC. It yields the protein CSVEETSGDPYNEQFF.

The genes are TRBV27 and TRBJ2-3; no reliable D call. Trimming stripped 6 bases from V and 1 base from J, with 8 bases between. CDR1 MNHEY and CDR2 SMNVEV come from the germline V gene (reference sequence). This CDR3 contains 13 residues. The CDR3 nucleotides are TGTGCCAGCAGACCCGCGGGCACAGATACGCAGTATTTT. The encoded protein is CASRPAGTDTQYF.

CDR3 sequence reads: CASSLNRGPFYGYTF. The CDR3, as DNA: TGTGCCAGCAGCTTGAACAGGGGCCCCTTCTATGGCTACACCTTC. The chain recombines TRBV5-8 with TRBJ1-2; 7 bases agree with TRBD1. CDR1 is SGHTS and CDR2 is YDEGEE in the germline V gene. The CDR3 extends over 15 amino acids. The junction had 7 bases not matched to a gene; V was cut back by 1 base and J by 4 bases.